This T cell receptor (beta chain) emerged from a study of pediatric ulcerative colitis (dated by TCRdb to 2018 to 2020). About the full investigation: Pancolitis was present in over 5 ulcerative colitis patients and left-sided colitis in two, and histology consistent with ulcerative colitis was found in all of these patients. About 10 newly diagnosed, treatment-naive pediatric ulcerative colitis patients and four non-IBD control children each provided paired blood and rectal samples. By Pediatric Ulcerative Colitis Activity Index, mild disease was classified in a couple of patients, moderate disease in several and acute severe colitis in three.

The germline V gene gives CDR1 as MNHEY and CDR2 as SVGAGI. From cysteine to phenylalanine, the CDR3 is 14 amino acids long. Solely the CDR3 DNA is kept, with 42 bases framed from the first base. V and J are trimmed by 5 bases and 2 bases, and the gene matches miss 1 base of the junction. Using the immunoSEQ TRB Survey service, rearranged CDR3 beta regions were amplified from genomic DNA with multiplex V and J primers. To keep sequencing depth the same across samples, survey-level depth of up to 500,000 reads per sample was applied. The libraries were purified, combined into pools and sequenced with Illumina technology. Per the source publication's procedure: Productive clonality, sample overlap, pairwise scatters, CDR3 beta length, V/D/J gene usage and productiveness were all assessed with the immunoSEQ online tools. Alongside Shannon and Simpson indices, calculated diversity was computed as the number of unique rearrangements divided by total templates, multiplied by 100. Principal component analysis used the R prcomp function and ggbiplot package on Z-score normalized data. Blood-rectal clonal overlap within each subject was quantified with Morisita's index. In TCRdb, the immuneACCESS table is reduced to in-frame sequences with V and J assigned. These tables do not hold every clone; where another copy was compared, an unresolved V gene accounts for under half, and the others remain unexplained. The V and J calls and clone size come from that table; D and trimming were worked out from the DNA. Recorded for this sample are roughly 45,000 clones; around 78% of them occurred a single time. The ten biggest clones cover over 3% of the sample.

A word on this clone: Its antigen is not yet known. Per-base quality was not reported, and no clone a single base away is much larger than it.

During colonoscopy, one to two pinch biopsies were obtained from the rectum for research purposes. No immunosuppressive medication had been given to the ulcerative colitis patients before the diagnostic colonoscopy. Before DNA isolation, rectal biopsies were subjected to proteinase K digestion. The Wizard kit (Promega) was used to extract genomic DNA from both blood and intestinal samples. Broad study findings and their caveats: T cells from blood may have been included in the rectal pinch biopsies, particularly in patients with overt colitis. Features of the rectal repertoire distinguished controls, mild-moderate colitis patients and acute severe colitis patients, and in acute severe colitis, rectal diversity was reduced because of clonal expansions. The healthy control group was small, with only a few individuals. Significantly higher autologous blood-rectal clonal overlap was found in ulcerative colitis patients than in controls, which suggested increased T cell trafficking to inflamed tissue. For technical reasons, blood samples from a couple of patients gave substantially fewer templates, and these samples were excluded from the blood-rectal overlap analysis. Repertoires were derived from total lymphocyte DNA, so rare subsets such as regulatory T cells may have patterns not reflected. A couple of rectal CDR3 clonotypes were found in every ulcerative colitis patient but in no control.

In this chain, TRBV6-5 is recombined with TRBJ2-3; TRBD2 aligns with 10 central bases. Material: gut tissue. This clonotype originated in a girl aged 5-17 years with moderate ulcerative colitis. The DNA sequence is as follows: TGTGCCAGCAGTAGCGGGGGGGCCACAGATACGCAGTATTTT. This codes for CASSSGGATDTQYF.